What follows are 27 T cell receptor beta chains derived from one specimen sequenced in a study of early T cells in non-severe SARS-CoV-2 infection. TCRdb used MiXCR to reprocess the 5' RACE reads, holding one entry per CDR3 protein. The sample records around 55,000 distinct CDR3 sequences, under 15% being singletons. The source material was whole blood. The receptors here all came from an adult who was a healthcare worker with PCR-confirmed SARS-CoV-2 infection or an uninfected control (not recorded which).

This chain connects TRBV30 to TRBJ2-1, with 8 bases lining up with TRBD1. The CDR3 extends over 12 amino acids. Germline CDR1 GTSNPN, CDR2 SVGIG (reference sequence). Unmatched junction bases numbered 7, after V lost 6 bases and J lost 9 bases. Here the CDR3 reads CACPQGAGEQFF. The CDR3 bases are TGTGCCTGTCCTCAGGGGGCAGGTGAGCAGTTCTTC.

This clonotype showed up many times. CDR3 sequence: CASSVGPAGASTDTQYF. In DNA, the CDR3 is TGTGCCAGCAGCGTAGGGCCAGCGGGGGCCTCCACAGATACGCAGTATTTT. The chain is built from TRBV9 and TRBJ2-3, with TRBD2 matching 8 bases. V lost 0 bases to trimming and J lost 2 bases; unmatched junction nucleotides: 8. This CDR3 has 17 residues. CDR1 and CDR2 from the germline V gene are SGDLS and YYNGEE. Full variable domain (missing parts from reference TRBV9 and TRBJ2-3): DSGVTQTPKHLITATGQRVTLRCSPRSGDLSVYWYQQSLDQGLQFLIQYYNGEERAKGNILERFSAQQFPDLHSELNLSSLELGDSALYFCASSVGPAGASTDTQYFGPGTRLTVL.

This clonotype came up many times. The V gene is TRBV18, the J gene TRBJ2-3, with a tentative D call TRBD1 (5 bases). This CDR3 contains 11 residues. V was pared by 3 bases and J by 7 bases, with 5 bases between. The germline CDR1 and CDR2 sequences are KGHSH and LQKENI. Here the CDR3 DNA reads TGTGCCAGCTCACCGGACAATACGCAGTATTTT. Residues: CASSPDNTQYF. The variable domain in full, completed from reference TRBV18 and TRBJ2-3, reads NAGVMQNPRHLVRRRGQEARLRCSPMKGHSHVYWYRQLPEEGLKFMVYLQKENIIDESGMPKERFSAEFPKEGPSILRIQQVVRGDSAAYFCASSPDNTQYFGPGTRLTVL.

This clonotype was detected ten times or more. The chain recombines TRBV5-8 with TRBJ1-1; D is possibly TRBD1 (5 bases). Germline V lookup: CDR1 SGHTS, CDR2 YDEGEE. The CDR3 totals 16 residues. Trimming stripped 4 bases from V and 4 bases from J, with 20 bases between. The CDR3 protein is CASSPGTASVGTEAFF. As DNA, the CDR3 is TGTGCCAGCAGCCCTGGGACGGCGAGCGTTGGCACTGAAGCTTTCTTT.

In its sample, this clonotype was seen many times. The genes are TRBV7-9 and TRBJ2-3, with D possibly being TRBD1 or TRBD2 (6 bases each). The CDR3 has 16 residues. In germline, CDR1 is SEHNR, CDR2 FQNEAQ (reference sequence). V lost 5 bases and J lost 0, with 15 bases in between. CDR3 DNA: TGTGCCAGCAGCGCCCCGGGGGCGCCGAGCACAGATACGCAGTATTTT. Translated, it gives CASSAPGAPSTDTQYF. Looking up the rest from reference TRBV7-9 and TRBJ2-3 gives the full variable domain: DTGVSQNPRHKITKRGQNVTFRCDPISEHNRLYWYRQTLGQGPEFLTYFQNEAQLEKSRLLSDRFSAERPKGSFSTLEIQRTEQGDSAMYLCASSAPGAPSTDTQYFGPGTRLTVL.

In this sample, this clonotype turned up many times. The chain has TRBV7-6 and TRBJ2-1; 13 bases match TRBD2. Trimming cost V 1 base and J 4 bases; bases outside gene matches: 1. Germline CDR1 and CDR2: SGHVS and FNYEAQ. This CDR3 contains 16 residues. In nucleotides, the CDR3 is TGTGCCAGCAGCTTAGGGGGACTAGCGGGGTACAATGAGCAGTTCTTC. Encoded protein: CASSLGGLAGYNEQFF.

This clonotype was found a few times. The V and J genes are TRBV5-1 and TRBJ2-3, with 7 positions matching TRBD2. The CDR3 consists of 14 residues. Looked up from germline, CDR1 is SGHRS and CDR2 is YFSETQ. The J segment lost 4 bases and the V segment lost 4 bases, leaving 6 bases of the junction unmatched. CDR3 loop: CASSLRLAPDTQYF. CDR3 nucleotide sequence: TGCGCCAGCAGCCTACGACTAGCTCCAGATACGCAGTATTTT.

The CDR3 sequence is CASSLGGLAEAFF. The DNA for the CDR3 is TGTGCCAGCAGTTTAGGAGGGTTGGCTGAAGCTTTCTTT. The chain carries TRBV12-3 or TRBV12-4 and TRBJ1-1; D call uncertain. The length of the CDR3 is 13 residues. Trimming left V 1 base short and J 6 bases short, with 9 bases between.

This clonotype was recorded many times. The rearrangement joins TRBV12-3 or TRBV12-4 to TRBJ1-5, with TRBD1 matching over 9 bases. V lost 6 bases, J lost 5 bases, and 5 bases stayed unmatched. The CDR3 runs 14 residues. The CDR3 DNA sequence: TGTGCCAGCAGCACGACAGGGGGGTATCAGCCCCAGCATTTT. Translation gives CASSTTGGYQPQHF.

There are many counts of this clonotype. The CDR3 is CASSLSGGRETQYF. CDR3 nucleotides: TGTGCCAGCAGCTTAAGTGGGGGGCGAGAGACCCAGTACTTC. The chain has TRBV5-5 and TRBJ2-5; possibly TRBD1 or TRBD2 for D (6 bases each). Trimming stripped 2 bases from V and 4 bases from J, with 12 bases between. This CDR3 spans 14 amino acids. The germline gives CDR1 SGHKS, CDR2 YYEKEE (reference sequence).

This clonotype was seen only a few times. The J gene is TRBJ1-4, the V gene TRBV5-1; possibly TRBD1 for D (6 bases). The CDR3 sequence is 15 residues long. CDR1 and CDR2 (germline): SGHRS, YFSETQ. Trimming took off 1 base at V and 5 bases at J, with 12 bases between the two ends. This CDR3 is CASSLPQGGNEKLFF. The CDR3 nucleotides are TGCGCCAGCAGCTTGCCACAGGGAGGCAATGAAAAACTGTTTTTT. The full variable domain, its missing parts supplied by reference TRBV5-1 and TRBJ1-4, is KAGVTQTPRYLIKTRGQQVTLSCSPISGHRSVSWYQQTPGQGLQFLFEYFSETQRNKGNFPGRFSGRQFSNSRSEMNVSTLELGDSALYLCASSLPQGGNEKLFFGSGTQLSVL.

This clonotype was recorded a few times. V usage is TRBV20-1 and J usage is TRBJ2-4; a weak D match, TRBD1 (5 bases). The germline V and J ends were trimmed by 1 base and 0 bases, with 10 bases remaining between them. The CDR3 is 15 amino acids. Germline V gene data show CDR1 as DFQATT and CDR2 as SNEGSKA (reference sequence). The CDR3 DNA is TGCAGTGCTAGAGCAGGGTTTGGAGCCAAAAACATTCAGTACTTC. Its protein product is CSARAGFGAKNIQYF.

The J gene is TRBJ2-1, the V gene TRBV25-1; no clear D. The CDR3 contains 16 residues. Germline values: CDR1 MGHDK, CDR2 SYGVNS. V was pared by 1 base and J by 0 bases, with 10 bases between. The CDR3: CASSEWAESSYNEQFF. The CDR3 DNA reads TGTGCCAGCAGTGAATGGGCAGAGAGCTCCTACAATGAGCAGTTCTTC.

This clonotype showed up many times. The chain links TRBV2 to TRBJ2-1, with no clear D. Germline values: CDR1 SNHLY, CDR2 FYNNEI. Deletions cut 4 bases from V and 3 bases from J, with 1 base between. This CDR3 comprises 11 residues. The CDR3 DNA is TGTGCCAGCAGTGGCTACAATGAGCAGTTCTTC. Protein sequence: CASSGYNEQFF.

This clonotype was counted a few times. The V and J genes are TRBV28 and TRBJ2-5, with D uncertain. From germline, CDR1 is MDHEN and CDR2 SYDVKM. V was shortened by 5 bases and J by 0 bases, with 4 bases between the two germline ends. The CDR3 is 12 amino acids. The CDR3 DNA reads TGTGCCAGCAGTCCCTACCAAGAGACCCAGTACTTC. This translates into CASSPYQETQYF.

This clonotype is a singleton in its sample. Mismatch with germline at one junction end may stem from a read error. The V call is TRBV5-8, the J call TRBJ2-5; 7 nucleotides line up with TRBD1. The CDR3 loop spans 16 amino acids. Germline V CDR1 and CDR2: SGHTS, YDEGEE. CDR3 sequence: CASSLSSGAGGETKYF. For the CDR3, the DNA is TGTGCCAGCAGCTTGTCATCAGGGGCAGGGGGAGAGACCAAGTACTTC.

This clonotype appeared many times. The genes are TRBV20-1 and TRBJ1-5; unclear D gene. The germline V gene has CDR1 DFQATT and CDR2 SNEGSKA (reference sequence). Trimming pared 0 bases from V and 5 bases from J, leaving 14 bases between. The CDR3 totals 15 residues. CDR3 bases: TGCAGTGCTAGAGACAGTGAGGGCGATTATCAGCCCCAGCATTTT. Translating it yields CSARDSEGDYQPQHF.

This chain links TRBV7-6 with TRBJ1-4; the D is unclear. Germline CDR1 is SGHVS and CDR2 is FNYEAQ. V lost 2 bases to trimming and J lost 4 bases, with 11 bases between them. There are 15 residues in the CDR3. In nucleotides, the CDR3 is TGTGCCAGCAGCTTAACGGCAGCCTATAATGAAAAACTGTTTTTT. Amino acid sequence: CASSLTAAYNEKLFF.

This clonotype was observed at least ten times. The CDR3 is CASTGSSSYNEQFF. CDR3 coding DNA: TGTGCCAGTACCGGTTCAAGCTCCTACAATGAGCAGTTCTTC. This sequence joins TRBV19 and TRBJ2-1, with D hard to call. CDR1 and CDR2 from the germline V gene are LNHDA and SQIVND (reference sequence). V lost 7 bases and J 0 bases, leaving 10 bases between the germline ends. The CDR3 spans 14 residues.

The chain uses TRBV7-2 and TRBJ1-5; D call uncertain. Germline V lookup: CDR1 SGHTA, CDR2 FQGNSA. The CDR3 runs 12 residues. Trimming removed 3 bases from V and 4 bases from J, with 4 bases in between. CDR3 in DNA: TGTGCCAGCAGCTTCCAGAATCAGCCCCAGCATTTT. The encoded protein is CASSFQNQPQHF. The complete variable domain, with remaining parts taken from reference TRBV7-2 and TRBJ1-5, reads GAGVSQSPSNKVTEKGKDVELRCDPISGHTALYWYRQSLGQGLEFLIYFQGNSAPDKSGLPSDRFSAERTGGSVSTLTIQRTQQEDSAVYLCASSFQNQPQHFGDGTRLSIL.

This clonotype has a single count. The CDR3 reads CSARQAAKNIQYF. CDR3 bases: TGCAGTGCCCGACAGGCGGCAAAAAACATTCAGTACTTC. This rearrangement joins TRBV20-1 to TRBJ2-4, with TRBD1 as a possible D gene (6 bases). CDR3 size: 13 residues. Germline loops: CDR1 DFQATT, CDR2 SNEGSKA (reference sequence). Trimming left V 6 bases short and J 4 bases short, with 13 bases between.

This clonotype came up many times. J is TRBJ1-1 and V is TRBV4-3; tentatively, D is TRBD1 (6 bases). The V gene lost 8 bases and the J gene lost 3 bases, with 13 bases spanning the gap. The CDR3 contains 13 residues. Germline loops: CDR1 LGHNA, CDR2 YSLEER. The CDR3 protein is CASRLEGDTEAFF. DNA for the CDR3: TGCGCCAGCCGGCTGGAGGGGGACACTGAAGCTTTCTTT.

The chain joins TRBV20-1 to TRBJ2-3; TRBD2 matches at 7 bases. Germline CDR1 and CDR2: DFQATT and SNEGSKA (reference sequence). V gave up 4 bases and J gave up 0 bases; unmatched junction bases: 4. The CDR3 consists of 14 residues. The CDR3 region has the DNA TGCAGTGCTATCCAGCGGGGAAGCACAGATACGCAGTATTTT. Translating gives CSAIQRGSTDTQYF.

This clonotype was found many times. The chain employs TRBV11-2 and TRBJ2-7; 10 positions match TRBD1. The CDR3 spans 14 residues. CDR1 is SGHAT, CDR2 FQNNGV, per germline. The trim removed 5 bases at V and 4 bases at J, leaving 5 bases unmatched. Here the CDR3 reads CASSAGQGPYEQYF. CDR3 nucleotides: TGTGCCAGCAGCGCGGGACAGGGGCCTTACGAGCAGTACTTC.

This clonotype was detected ten times or more. The chain uses TRBV5-1 and TRBJ1-3; 9 bases map to TRBD1. CDR1 and CDR2 from the germline V gene are SGHRS and YFSETQ. V was clipped by 7 bases and J by 0 bases; unmatched bases: 11. The CDR3 contains 17 residues. CDR3 nucleotides: TGCGCCAGCGGGGACAGGGAGAACCCCAGCTCTGGAAACACCATATATTTT. It encodes CASGDRENPSSGNTIYF.

The chain combines TRBV5-1 with TRBJ2-2, with 8 bases matching TRBD1. Trimming took 2 bases from V and 1 from J; bases not matched to a gene: 7. Germline lookup yields CDR1 SGHRS and CDR2 YFSETQ. This CDR3 is 17 amino acids long. In DNA form, the CDR3 reads TGCGCCAGCAGCTTACCATCCGGGACAGGGAACACCGGGGAGCTGTTTTTT. Its protein product is CASSLPSGTGNTGELFF.

CDR3 DNA: TGCAGTGCTAGAAAGGCTAGCGGGGACACCGGGGAGCTGTTTTTT. Translated, it gives CSARKASGDTGELFF. The chain carries TRBV20-1 and TRBJ2-2; 9 nucleotides match TRBD2. With 2 bases clipped from V and 3 bases from J, the junction kept 4 bases outside the gene matches. CDR3 length: 15 amino acids. Germline V gene data show CDR1 as DFQATT and CDR2 as SNEGSKA (reference sequence).